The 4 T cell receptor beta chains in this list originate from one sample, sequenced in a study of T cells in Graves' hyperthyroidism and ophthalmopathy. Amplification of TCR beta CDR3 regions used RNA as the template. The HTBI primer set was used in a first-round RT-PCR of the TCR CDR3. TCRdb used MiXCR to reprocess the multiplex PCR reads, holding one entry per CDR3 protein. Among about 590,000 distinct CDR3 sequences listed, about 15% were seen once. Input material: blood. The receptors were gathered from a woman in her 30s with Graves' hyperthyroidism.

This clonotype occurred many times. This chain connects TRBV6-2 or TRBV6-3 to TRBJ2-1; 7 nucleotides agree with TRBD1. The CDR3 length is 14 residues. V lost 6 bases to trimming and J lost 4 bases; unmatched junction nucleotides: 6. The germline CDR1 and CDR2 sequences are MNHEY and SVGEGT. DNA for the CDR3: TGTGCCAGCAGACCGACAGGGAGATACAATGAGCAGTTCTTC. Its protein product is CASRPTGRYNEQFF.

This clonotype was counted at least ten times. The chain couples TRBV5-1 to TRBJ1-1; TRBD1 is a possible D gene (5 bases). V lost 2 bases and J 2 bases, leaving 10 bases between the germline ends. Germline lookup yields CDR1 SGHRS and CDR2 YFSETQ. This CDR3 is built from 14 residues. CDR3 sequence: CASSFKGYNTEAFF. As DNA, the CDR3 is TGCGCCAGCAGCTTCAAGGGGTATAACACTGAAGCTTTCTTT.

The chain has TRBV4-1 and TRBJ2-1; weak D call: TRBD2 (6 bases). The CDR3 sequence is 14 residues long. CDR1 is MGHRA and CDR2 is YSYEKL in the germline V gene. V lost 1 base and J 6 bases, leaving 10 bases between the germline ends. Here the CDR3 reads CASSQVRDPNEQFF. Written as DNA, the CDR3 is TGCGCCAGCAGCCAAGTGCGGGACCCCAATGAGCAGTTCTTC.

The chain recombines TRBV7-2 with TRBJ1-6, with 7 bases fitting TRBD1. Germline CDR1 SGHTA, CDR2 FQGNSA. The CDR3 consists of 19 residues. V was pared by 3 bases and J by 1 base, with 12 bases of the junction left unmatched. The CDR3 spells CASSFLRDSYSSYNSPLHF. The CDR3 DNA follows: TGTGCCAGCAGCTTTCTCCGGGACAGCTATTCTTCCTATAATTCACCCCTCCACTTT.